The T cell receptor beta chain under discussion was sequenced for a study of shared clonotypes between healthy human individuals. Germline V lookup: CDR1 SGHRS, CDR2 YFSETQ. With 0 bases removed from V and 5 bases from J, the gap between germline ends came to 15 bases. This CDR3 contains 15 residues. Profiled with immunoSEQ multiplex PCR; TCRdb holds only in-frame clones, not every one. The top ten clones hold 0.06% of a sample with around 550,000 clones, 90% to 97% of them seen once. The sequence came from a woman aged 30 to 39 in good health. The sample was naive CD4+ T cells sorted from blood. The subset: CD45RA+ positively selected. V and J are TRBV5-1 and TRBJ2-7; no definite D call. The CDR3 loop reads CASSLGQLRTHEQYF. The CDR3, as DNA: TGCGCCAGCAGCTTGGGGCAGCTCCGTACGCACGAGCAGTACTTC.